This TCR beta chain came from a study of Ad26.COV2.S vaccination and SARS-CoV-2 variants. Study findings and constraints: Vaccine recipients and placebo recipients showed similar non-spike TCR breadth.

With respect to this clone: The target antigen is unknown. The same CDR3 is also encoded by other DNA sequences in this sample.

Sample treatment: 15 to 20 received Ad26.COV2.S at low or high dose, single or two shots; 5 received placebo; per-sample allocation not given. Sampling was performed 63 days after the first vaccine or placebo injection. Trimming cost V 2 bases and J 6 bases, with 5 bases left between them. CDR3 length: 11 residues. Germline-derived CDR1 and CDR2 are MDHEN and SYDVKM. The protocol was immunoSEQ multiplex PCR, while the TCRdb copy is restricted to in-frame clones and leaves out a portion. The data show about 430,000 clones, around 90% seen once. The source is a person aged 18-65 years who received the Ad26.COV2.S COVID-19 vaccine or a placebo. The V and J genes are TRBV28 and TRBJ2-7; D is undetermined. This specimen consisted of peripheral blood, obtained in a trial of Ad26.COV2.S vaccine versus placebo. CDR3 protein: CASSLVSEQYF. In nucleotides, the CDR3 is TGTGCCAGCAGTTTAGTATCCGAGCAGTACTTC.